The 21 T cell receptor beta chains reported below all come from one sample, sequenced in a study of blood T cell repertoires in COVID-19. The assay was immunoSEQ multiplex PCR, and TCRdb's table has in-frame clones only and misses some. The table records around 250,000 clones, 91% of them present only once. The sequencing input was PBMCs or T cells enriched from blood (not recorded which). All receptors come from a human donor in a cohort exposed to, infected with or recovered from COVID-19 (not recorded which). The donor label of this sample is uncertain.

This clone occurred once. The chain recombines TRBV19 with TRBJ1-5, with D hard to call. The CDR3 runs to 13 residues. CDR1 is LNHDA and CDR2 is SQIVND in the germline V gene (reference sequence). V was trimmed by 5 bases and J by 4 bases, leaving 9 bases between them. CDR3: CASSWGANQPQHF. Written as DNA, the CDR3 is TGTGCCAGTAGTTGGGGAGCAAATCAGCCCCAGCATTTT.

The rearrangement joins TRBV9 to TRBJ1-2; 7 nucleotides line up with TRBD1. CDR3 length equals 14 residues. From germline, CDR1 is SGDLS and CDR2 YYNGEE. V shed 3 bases, J shed 6 bases, and the junction held 8 bases outside the gene matches. The CDR3 nucleotides read TGTGCCAGCAGCGACAGGACAGGTCACAATGGCTACACCTTC. It codes for CASSDRTGHNGYTF.

The rearrangement joins TRBV6-2 or TRBV6-3 to TRBJ1-5; D is ambiguous. Germline CDR1 and CDR2: MNHEY and SVGEGT. The CDR3 sequence is 14 residues long. The ends were cut back, 3 bases at V and 2 bases at J, with 8 bases in the middle. This CDR3 is CASSYLGGNQPQHF. CDR3 DNA sequence: TGTGCCAGCAGTTATTTGGGCGGCAATCAGCCCCAGCATTTT.

The rearrangement uses TRBV30 and TRBJ1-2; the D gene is possibly TRBD1 (5 bases). V lost 4 bases, J lost 8 bases, and 14 bases lay in between. Germline lookup yields CDR1 GTSNPN and CDR2 SVGIG (reference sequence). The CDR3 has 12 residues. The CDR3, as DNA: TGTGCCTGGATCGGAGGGGAAGGCGGCTACACCTTC. Its translation: CAWIGGEGGYTF.

The chain links TRBV15 to TRBJ2-3, with D perhaps matching TRBD2 (5 bases). The CDR3 contains 14 residues. V was shortened by 0 bases and J by 5 bases, with 9 bases between the two germline ends. The germline V gene has CDR1 LNHNV and CDR2 YYDKDF (reference sequence). Here the CDR3 reads CATSRDLAKDTQYF. The CDR3 nucleotides read TGTGCCACCAGCAGAGATCTAGCAAAAGATACGCAGTATTTT. The entire variable domain, with the rest obtained from reference TRBV15 and TRBJ2-3, is as follows: DAMVIQNPRYQVTQFGKPVTLSCSQTLNHNVMYWYQQKSSQAPKLLFHYYDKDFNNEADTPDNFQSRRPNTSFCFLDIRSPGLGDTAMYLCATSRDLAKDTQYFGPGTRLTVL.

This clone came up a few times. This chain connects TRBV6-5 to TRBJ1-1; possible D gene TRBD1, 6 bases. The germline V gene has CDR1 MNHEY and CDR2 SVGAGI. The CDR3 contains 13 residues. V shed 5 bases and J shed 6 bases, with 13 bases lying between them. In DNA form, the CDR3 reads TGTGCCAGCAGTCAATACAGGGTATCTGAAGCTTTCTTT. Its protein product is CASSQYRVSEAFF.

The chain recombines TRBV3-1 (or the pseudogene TRBV3-2) with TRBJ1-5; D remains ambiguous. The length of the CDR3 is 13 residues. Trimming shortened V by 5 bases and J by 1 base, and 6 bases separated the two germline ends. Per germline, CDR1 LGHDT and CDR2 YNNKEL (reference sequence). This CDR3 is CASSSSSNQPQHF. Here the CDR3 DNA reads TGTGCCAGCAGCTCGTCGAGCAATCAGCCCCAGCATTTT.

J is TRBJ2-6 and V is TRBV6-4, with 10 bases lining up with TRBD1. Germline V CDR1 and CDR2: MRHNA, SNTAGT. There are 16 residues in the CDR3. The V segment lost 8 bases and the J segment 2 bases; nucleotides outside the gene matches: 6. The chain's CDR3 is CASRRDRGPGANVLTF. In DNA form, the CDR3 reads TGTGCCAGCCGCCGGGACAGGGGACCTGGGGCCAACGTCCTGACTTTC.

The chain has TRBV5-1 and TRBJ1-1, with TRBD1 as a possible D gene (5 bases). Germline values: CDR1 SGHRS, CDR2 YFSETQ. This CDR3 spans 13 amino acids. Trimming took 0 bases from V and 11 from J, leaving 14 bases between them. The CDR3 DNA is TGCGCCAGCAGCTTGGAGGGGTCGGCTGCGGCTTTCTTT. It translates to CASSLEGSAAAFF.

The V and J genes are TRBV5-6 and TRBJ1-6; D is unclear. Germline lookup yields CDR1 SGHDT and CDR2 YYEEEE. Between the trimmed V and J ends, which lost 0 bases and 1 base, there was a span of 11 bases. This CDR3 region has 17 residues. The CDR3 sequence is CASSLVQESSYNSPLHF. DNA for the CDR3: TGTGCCAGCAGCTTGGTGCAGGAAAGTTCCTATAATTCACCCCTCCACTTT.

This clone has a single count. The chain uses TRBV9 and TRBJ2-1; 9 bases agree with TRBD2. Germline V lookup: CDR1 SGDLS, CDR2 YYNGEE. The CDR3 totals 17 residues. With 1 base clipped from V and 5 bases from J, the junction kept 10 bases outside the gene matches. The CDR3 DNA reads TGTGCCAGCAGCGTACCCGGGACTAGCCAGGTCCACAATGAGCAGTTCTTC. Residues: CASSVPGTSQVHNEQFF.

This chain uses TRBV27 with TRBJ1-5; D remains ambiguous. Trimming removed 3 bases from V and 5 bases from J, with 8 bases in between. Germline CDR1 and CDR2: MNHEY and SMNVEV (reference sequence). CDR3 size: 13 residues. In DNA, the CDR3 is TGTGCCAGCAGTTTCGGTTTTTATCAGCCCCAGCATTTT. This translates into CASSFGFYQPQHF.

This clone has a single count. The chain combines TRBV18 with TRBJ1-2, with 11 nucleotides matching TRBD1. Germline trimming cut 5 bases from V and 5 bases from J; bases unmatched to any gene: 4. Germline V gives CDR1 KGHSH, CDR2 LQKENI. The CDR3 loop spans 14 amino acids. The CDR3 bases are TGTGCCAGCTCAAGGGACAGGGGGACTTATGGCTACACCTTC. Translating gives CASSRDRGTYGYTF.

This chain connects TRBV27 to TRBJ1-2, with D perhaps TRBD1 (5 bases). This CDR3 contains 15 residues. Germline CDR1 and CDR2: MNHEY and SMNVEV (reference sequence). Trimming cost V 1 base and J 4 bases, with 13 bases left between them. The CDR3: CASSLWGGESYGYTF. For the CDR3, the DNA is TGTGCCAGCAGTTTATGGGGGGGAGAGAGCTATGGCTACACCTTC.

J is TRBJ1-1 and V is TRBV7-9; 7 bases are a match to TRBD1. The CDR3 is 17 residues long. V trimming: 5 bases; J trimming: 2 bases; junction bases outside the gene matches: 14. Germline CDR1 reads SEHNR; CDR2 reads FQNEAQ (reference sequence). The CDR3 DNA reads TGTGCCAGCAGCGCCAGGAATTTGACAGGGAAAAACACTGAAGCTTTCTTT. Translating gives CASSARNLTGKNTEAFF.

The V and J genes are TRBV7-3 and TRBJ2-1, with D possibly TRBD1 on 7 matching bases. The CDR3 has 14 amino acids. CDR1 SGHTA and CDR2 FQGTGA come from the germline V gene. The V end was cut by 5 bases, the J end by 4 bases, with 12 bases between. The CDR3 is CASSPGGSYNEQFF. The CDR3 region has the DNA TGTGCCAGCAGCCCAGGGGGGTCATACAATGAGCAGTTCTTC.

The chain combines TRBV27 with TRBJ2-4; D may be TRBD1 (6 bases). There are 14 residues in the CDR3. Germline V gene data show CDR1 as MNHEY and CDR2 as SMNVEV (reference sequence). Trimming left V 5 bases short and J 8 bases short, with 16 bases between. Here the CDR3 DNA reads TGTGCCAGCAGTCTACAGGGACCTCTTGACATTCAGTACTTC. Encoded protein: CASSLQGPLDIQYF.

The chain is built from TRBV6-2 or TRBV6-3 and TRBJ2-7, with D possibly TRBD2 on 6 matching bases. In germline, CDR1 is MNHEY, CDR2 SVGEGT. The V end was cut by 6 bases, the J end by 0 bases, with 15 bases between. This CDR3 has 15 amino acids. The CDR3 DNA is TGTGCCAGCAGCGACCGGGACTGGAACTCCTACGAGCAGTACTTC. It specifies CASSDRDWNSYEQYF.

The genes are TRBV9 and TRBJ2-2, with D maybe TRBD2 (7 bases). Trimming left V 0 bases short and J 4 bases short, with 13 bases between. Germline assignment: CDR1 SGDLS and CDR2 YYNGEE. The CDR3 loop spans 16 amino acids. The CDR3 loop reads CASSVGGGGGTGELFF. The CDR3 bases are TGTGCCAGCAGCGTAGGAGGGGGAGGGGGCACCGGGGAGCTGTTTTTT.

The chain carries TRBV6-4 and TRBJ2-2; a possible D gene is TRBD1 (5 bases). Trimming removed 8 bases from V and 3 bases from J, with 13 bases in between. The germline gives CDR1 MRHNA, CDR2 SNTAGT. The length of the CDR3 is 14 residues. The CDR3 here is CASRREEDTGELFF. The CDR3 bases are TGTGCCAGCCGCAGGGAAGAGGACACCGGGGAGCTGTTTTTT.

This clone was recorded once. J is TRBJ1-2 and V is TRBV24-1, with 8 bases fitting TRBD1. The V gene end was trimmed by 4 bases and the J gene end by 4 bases; junction bases not matched to a gene: 7. CDR1 and CDR2 (germline): KGHDR, SFDVKD. The CDR3 length is 15 residues. DNA of the CDR3: TGTGCCACCAGTGAGTCGGACAGGGATTCCTATGGCTACACCTTC. This translates into CATSESDRDSYGYTF.